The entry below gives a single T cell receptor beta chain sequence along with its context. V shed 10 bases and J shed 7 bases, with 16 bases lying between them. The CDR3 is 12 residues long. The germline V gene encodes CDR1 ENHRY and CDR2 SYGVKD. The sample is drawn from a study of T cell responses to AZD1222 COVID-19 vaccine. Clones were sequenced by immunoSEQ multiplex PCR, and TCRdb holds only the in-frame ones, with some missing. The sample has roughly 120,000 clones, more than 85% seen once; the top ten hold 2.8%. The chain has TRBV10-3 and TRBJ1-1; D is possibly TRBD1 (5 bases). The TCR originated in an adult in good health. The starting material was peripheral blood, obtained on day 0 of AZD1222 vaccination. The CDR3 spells CASQGEGDEAFF. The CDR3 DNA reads TGTGCCAGCCAGGGAGAAGGAGATGAAGCTTTCTTT.